One and the same sample provided the 7 T cell receptor beta chains below, sequenced in a study of T cell changes during pregnancy in multiple sclerosis. The method was immunoSEQ multiplex PCR; TCRdb's version includes in-frame clones alone and lacks a portion of them. The sample lists around 70,000 clones; more than 80% were seen once. Sequencing used peripheral blood, obtained in the second trimester of pregnancy. These receptors were taken from a female donor in good health, enrolled as a control in a pregnancy study.

The rearrangement uses TRBV30 and TRBJ1-1, with D unclear. The CDR3 sequence is 14 residues long. V was cut by 2 bases and J by 1 base, with 11 bases left in between. From germline, CDR1 is GTSNPN and CDR2 SVGIG (reference sequence). This CDR3 reads CAWSRPRGNTEAFF. For the CDR3, the DNA is TGTGCCTGGAGTCGGCCGCGAGGGAACACTGAAGCTTTCTTT.

V is TRBV2 and J is TRBJ1-2; the D is unclear. The germline V gene encodes CDR1 SNHLY and CDR2 FYNNEI. V was clipped by 6 bases and J by 2 bases, with 16 bases between them. The CDR3 has 15 amino acids. The CDR3: CASSPSRSGNYGYTF. The CDR3 nucleotides are TGTGCCAGCAGCCCAAGTAGGTCGGGAAACTATGGCTACACCTTC.

This clone was seen a few times. CDR3 loop: CASTPRGTGGGSPLHF. CDR3 nucleotides: TGTGCCAGCACTCCCCGAGGGACAGGGGGGGGTTCACCCCTCCACTTT. This chain joins TRBV2 and TRBJ1-6, with TRBD1 matching 11 bases. Per the germline V gene, CDR1 is SNHLY and CDR2 is FYNNEI. After removal of 7 bases from V and 9 bases from J, the junction contained 11 bases not matched to a gene. This CDR3 comprises 16 residues.

The chain couples TRBV5-1 to TRBJ2-1; possibly TRBD2 for D (5 bases). CDR1 SGHRS and CDR2 YFSETQ come from the germline V gene. This CDR3 is built from 19 residues. V dropped 1 base and J dropped 4 bases, with 24 bases sitting between them. CDR3 sequence (DNA): TGCGCCAGCAGCTTGTCTTCAGCGGCAGCCCGCCGGGCATACAATGAGCAGTTCTTC. This gives the protein CASSLSSAAARRAYNEQFF.

This chain joins TRBV28 and TRBJ2-4, with TRBD2 matching over 10 bases. The CDR3 extends over 15 amino acids. CDR1 and CDR2 (germline): MDHEN, SYDVKM. V trimming: 5 bases; J trimming: 8 bases; junction bases outside the gene matches: 9. DNA for the CDR3: TGTGCCAGCAGTCCCCTAGCGGGGGCGGGGGACATTCAGTACTTC. Protein product: CASSPLAGAGDIQYF.

This chain uses TRBV4-2 with TRBJ2-2; tentatively, D is TRBD2 (5 bases). V lost 0 bases and J lost 5, with 7 bases in between. CDR3 length: 14 amino acids. CDR1 is LGHNA and CDR2 is YNFKEQ in the germline V gene. CDR3 sequence (DNA): TGTGCCAGCAGCCAAGAAAGGAGGACCGGGGAGCTGTTTTTT. Its protein product is CASSQERRTGELFF.

The chain couples TRBV7-2 to TRBJ1-1; tentative D call: TRBD1 (6 bases). This CDR3 contains 15 residues. V was clipped by 5 bases and J by 1 base, with 14 bases between them. Germline V gene lookup returns CDR1 SGHTA and CDR2 FQGNSA. CDR3 nucleotide sequence: TGTGCCAGCAGCCCAGAGGGACACCCGAACACTGAAGCTTTCTTT. Protein sequence: CASSPEGHPNTEAFF. The full variable domain, completed using reference TRBV7-2 and TRBJ1-1, is GAGVSQSPSNKVTEKGKDVELRCDPISGHTALYWYRQSLGQGLEFLIYFQGNSAPDKSGLPSDRFSAERTGGSVSTLTIQRTQQEDSAVYLCASSPEGHPNTEAFFGQGTRLTVV.